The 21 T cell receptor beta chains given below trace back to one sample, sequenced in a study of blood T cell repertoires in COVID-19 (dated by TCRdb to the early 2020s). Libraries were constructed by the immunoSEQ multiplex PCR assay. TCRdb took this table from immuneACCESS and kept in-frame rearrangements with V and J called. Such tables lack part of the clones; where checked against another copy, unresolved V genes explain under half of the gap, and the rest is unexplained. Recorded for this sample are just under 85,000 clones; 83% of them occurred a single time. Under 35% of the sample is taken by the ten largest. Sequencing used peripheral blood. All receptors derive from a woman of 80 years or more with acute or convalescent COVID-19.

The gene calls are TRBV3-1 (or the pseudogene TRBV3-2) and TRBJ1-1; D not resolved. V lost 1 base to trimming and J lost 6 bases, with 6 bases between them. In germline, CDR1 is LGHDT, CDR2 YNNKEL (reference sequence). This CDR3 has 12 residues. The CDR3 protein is CASSQGRAEAFF. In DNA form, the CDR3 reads TGTGCCAGCAGCCAAGGGAGAGCTGAAGCTTTCTTT.

In DNA, the CDR3 is TGCGCCAGCAGCTCCGAGCCGCCAGGGTCCACAGATACGCAGTATTTT. Translating gives CASSSEPPGSTDTQYF. The chain uses TRBV5-1 and TRBJ2-3; perhaps TRBD1 as D (5 bases). There are 16 residues in the CDR3. V was cut by 3 bases and J by 2 bases, with 16 bases left in between. Germline lookup yields CDR1 SGHRS and CDR2 YFSETQ.

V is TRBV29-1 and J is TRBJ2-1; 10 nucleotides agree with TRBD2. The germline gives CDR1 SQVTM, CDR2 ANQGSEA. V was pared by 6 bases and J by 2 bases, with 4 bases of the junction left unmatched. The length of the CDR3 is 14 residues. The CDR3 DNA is TGCAGCGTCCTTAGCGGGAGGCCCTACAATGAGCAGTTCTTC. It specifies CSVLSGRPYNEQFF.

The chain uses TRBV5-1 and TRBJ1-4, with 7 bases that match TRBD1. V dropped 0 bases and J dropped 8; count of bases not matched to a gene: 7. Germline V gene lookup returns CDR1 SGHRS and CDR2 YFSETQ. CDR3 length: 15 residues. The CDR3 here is CASSLDAGGNEKLFF. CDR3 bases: TGCGCCAGCAGCTTGGATGCAGGGGGGAACGAAAAACTGTTTTTT.

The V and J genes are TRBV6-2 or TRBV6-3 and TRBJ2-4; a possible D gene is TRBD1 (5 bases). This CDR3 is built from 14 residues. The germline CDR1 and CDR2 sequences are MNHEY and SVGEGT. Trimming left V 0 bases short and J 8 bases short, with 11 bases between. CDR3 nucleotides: TGTGCCAGCAGTTACTCGGGGCCTCGGGACATTCAGTACTTC. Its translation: CASSYSGPRDIQYF.

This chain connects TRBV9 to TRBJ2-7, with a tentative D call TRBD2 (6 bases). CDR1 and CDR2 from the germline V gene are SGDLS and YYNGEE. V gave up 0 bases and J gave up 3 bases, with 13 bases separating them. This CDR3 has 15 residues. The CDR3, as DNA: TGTGCCAGCAGCGTAGGGGGACTGGATTACTACGAGCAGTACTTC. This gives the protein CASSVGGLDYYEQYF.

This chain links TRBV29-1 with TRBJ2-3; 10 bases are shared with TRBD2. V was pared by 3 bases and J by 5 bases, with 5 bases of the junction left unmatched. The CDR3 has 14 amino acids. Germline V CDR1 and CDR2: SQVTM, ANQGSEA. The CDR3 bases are TGCAGCGTTGAGGCTAGCGGGGGCGGAGATACGCAGTATTTT. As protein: CSVEASGGGDTQYF.

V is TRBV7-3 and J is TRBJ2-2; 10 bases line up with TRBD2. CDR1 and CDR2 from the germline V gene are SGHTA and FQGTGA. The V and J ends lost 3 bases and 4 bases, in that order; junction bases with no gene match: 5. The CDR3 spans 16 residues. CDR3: CASSFQAGGPTGELFF. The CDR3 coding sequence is TGTGCCAGCAGCTTCCAAGCGGGAGGGCCCACCGGGGAGCTGTTTTTT.

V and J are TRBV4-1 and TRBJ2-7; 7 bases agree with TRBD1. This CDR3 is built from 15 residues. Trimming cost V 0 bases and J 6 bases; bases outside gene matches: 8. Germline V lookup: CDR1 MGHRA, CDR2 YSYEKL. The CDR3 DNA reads TGCGCCAGCAGCCAAGAGTGGCTACAGGGGCGCGAGCAGTACTTC. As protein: CASSQEWLQGREQYF.

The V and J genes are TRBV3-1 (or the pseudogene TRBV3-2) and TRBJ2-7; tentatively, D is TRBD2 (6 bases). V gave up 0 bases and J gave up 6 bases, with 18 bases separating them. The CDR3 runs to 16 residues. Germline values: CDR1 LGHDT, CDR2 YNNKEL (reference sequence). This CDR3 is CASSQDPRQGGREQYF. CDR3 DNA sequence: TGTGCCAGCAGCCAAGATCCCCGCCAGGGAGGTCGCGAGCAGTACTTC.

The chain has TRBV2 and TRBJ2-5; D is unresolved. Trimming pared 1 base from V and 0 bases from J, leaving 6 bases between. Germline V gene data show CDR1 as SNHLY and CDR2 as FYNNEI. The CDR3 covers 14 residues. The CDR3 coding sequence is TGTGCCAGCAGTGAAGTAGAATACCAAGAGACCCAGTACTTC. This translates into CASSEVEYQETQYF. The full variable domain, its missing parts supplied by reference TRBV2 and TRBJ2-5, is EPEVTQTPSHQVTQMGQEVILRCVPISNHLYFYWYRQILGQKVEFLVSFYNNEISEKSEIFDDQFSVERPDGSNFTLKIRSTKLEDSAMYFCASSEVEYQETQYFGPGTRLLVL.

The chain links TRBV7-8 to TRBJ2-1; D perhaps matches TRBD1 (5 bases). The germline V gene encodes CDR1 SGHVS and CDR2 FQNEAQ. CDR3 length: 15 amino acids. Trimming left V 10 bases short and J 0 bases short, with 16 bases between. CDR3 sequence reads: CATQQASSSYNEQFF. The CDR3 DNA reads TGTGCCACCCAACAGGCCTCGAGCTCCTACAATGAGCAGTTCTTC.

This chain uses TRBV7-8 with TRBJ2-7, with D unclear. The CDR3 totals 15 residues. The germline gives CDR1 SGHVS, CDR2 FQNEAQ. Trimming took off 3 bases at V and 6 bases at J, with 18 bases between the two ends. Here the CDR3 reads CASSFQSVGSREQYF. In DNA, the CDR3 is TGTGCCAGCAGCTTTCAATCGGTCGGGTCTCGCGAGCAGTACTTC.

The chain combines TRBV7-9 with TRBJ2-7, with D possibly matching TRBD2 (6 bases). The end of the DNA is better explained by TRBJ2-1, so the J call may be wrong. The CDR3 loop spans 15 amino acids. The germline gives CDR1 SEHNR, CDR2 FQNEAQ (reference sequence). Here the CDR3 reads CASSPGVTPYNEQFF. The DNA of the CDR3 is TGTGCCAGCAGCCCGGGAGTTACCCCCTACAATGAGCAGTTCTTC.

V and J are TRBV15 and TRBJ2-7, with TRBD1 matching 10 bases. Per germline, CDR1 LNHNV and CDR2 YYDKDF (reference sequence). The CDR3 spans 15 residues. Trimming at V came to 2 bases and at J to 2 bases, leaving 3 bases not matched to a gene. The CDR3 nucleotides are TGTGCCACCAGCAGACCCGGACAGGGGGCCTACGAGCAGTACTTC. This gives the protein CATSRPGQGAYEQYF.

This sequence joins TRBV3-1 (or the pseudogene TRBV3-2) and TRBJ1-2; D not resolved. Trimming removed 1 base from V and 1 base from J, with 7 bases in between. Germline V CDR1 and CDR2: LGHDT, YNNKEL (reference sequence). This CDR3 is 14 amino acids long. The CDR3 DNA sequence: TGTGCCAGCAGCCAAGCCGGGAGTAACTATGGCTACACCTTC. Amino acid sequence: CASSQAGSNYGYTF.

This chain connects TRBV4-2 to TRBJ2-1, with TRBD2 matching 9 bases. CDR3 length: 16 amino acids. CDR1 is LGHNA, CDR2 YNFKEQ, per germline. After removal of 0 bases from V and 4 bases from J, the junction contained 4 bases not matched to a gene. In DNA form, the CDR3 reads TGTGCCAGCAGCCAAGATGAGACTAGCGGTTACAATGAGCAGTTCTTC. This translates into CASSQDETSGYNEQFF.

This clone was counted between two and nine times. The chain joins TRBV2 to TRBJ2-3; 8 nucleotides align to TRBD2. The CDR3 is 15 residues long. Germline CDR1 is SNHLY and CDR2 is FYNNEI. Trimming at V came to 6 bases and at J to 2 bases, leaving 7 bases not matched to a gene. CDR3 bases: TGTGCCAGCAGCCCCGGGACTAGGGTCACAGATACGCAGTATTTT. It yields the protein CASSPGTRVTDTQYF.

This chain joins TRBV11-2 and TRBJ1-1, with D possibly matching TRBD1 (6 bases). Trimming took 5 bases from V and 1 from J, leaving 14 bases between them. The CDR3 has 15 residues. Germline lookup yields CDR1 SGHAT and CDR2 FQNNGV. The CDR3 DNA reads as TGTGCCAGCAGCCGACAGGTTAGCAGGAACACTGAAGCTTTCTTT. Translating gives CASSRQVSRNTEAFF.

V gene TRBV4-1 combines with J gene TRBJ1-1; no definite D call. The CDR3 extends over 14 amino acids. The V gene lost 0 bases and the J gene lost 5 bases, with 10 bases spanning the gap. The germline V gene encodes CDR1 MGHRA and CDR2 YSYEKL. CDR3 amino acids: CASSQEGGFTEAFF. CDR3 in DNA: TGCGCCAGCAGCCAAGAAGGAGGTTTTACTGAAGCTTTCTTT.

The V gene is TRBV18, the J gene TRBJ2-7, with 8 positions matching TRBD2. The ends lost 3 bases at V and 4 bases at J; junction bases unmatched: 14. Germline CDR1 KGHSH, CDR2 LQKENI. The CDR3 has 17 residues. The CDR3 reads CASSPYASGGSTYEQYF. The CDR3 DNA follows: TGTGCCAGCTCACCCTACGCGTCGGGAGGGTCAACTTACGAGCAGTACTTC.